The rows below give T cell receptor beta chains drawn from one sample of a study of identical twins. TCRdb used MiXCR to reprocess the 5' RACE reads, holding one entry per CDR3 protein. This table holds under 800,000 distinct CDR3 sequences, around 20% found once. The same data also went into a second study, on T cells expressing NK-cell markers.

The specimen was PBMCs. These TCRs come from a woman aged 18-29 years in good health. The CDR3 runs from the conserved cysteine through the conserved F or W. Fields, in order: CDR3 protein, J gene, clone size, V gene. Clone size is stated in some rows and not others, as once, few, many or a class when expanded.

cdr3_aa: CASGGLGRTEAFF; j_call: TRBJ1-1; clone_size: few; v_call: TRBV9
cdr3_aa: CASSADRGSYEQYF; j_call: TRBJ2-7; clone_size: few; v_call: TRBV6-1
cdr3_aa: CSAVSDRGWTEAFF; j_call: TRBJ1-1; clone_size: few; v_call: TRBV20-1
cdr3_aa: CASSGDRAREQFF; j_call: TRBJ2-1; clone_size: -; v_call: TRBV7-3
cdr3_aa: CASSLGGGIYNEQFF; j_call: TRBJ2-1; clone_size: -; v_call: TRBV5-5
cdr3_aa: CASSPVAASSYEQYF; j_call: TRBJ2-7; clone_size: -; v_call: TRBV18
cdr3_aa: CSATEGPTGYGYTF; j_call: TRBJ1-2; clone_size: once; v_call: TRBV20-1
cdr3_aa: CSAMGAGNQPQHF; j_call: TRBJ1-5; clone_size: few; v_call: TRBV20-1
cdr3_aa: CASSLLGGRAVYNEQFF; j_call: TRBJ2-1; clone_size: -; v_call: TRBV7-9
cdr3_aa: CSALAGGPEEQFF; j_call: TRBJ2-1; clone_size: -; v_call: TRBV20-1
cdr3_aa: CASSLGGLAFLADTQYF; j_call: TRBJ2-3; clone_size: many; v_call: TRBV12-3/TRBV12-4
cdr3_aa: CASSGSAYEQYF; j_call: TRBJ2-7; clone_size: few; v_call: TRBV7-9
cdr3_aa: CASGGTGGMFSTDTQYF; j_call: TRBJ2-3; clone_size: -; v_call: TRBV7-8
cdr3_aa: CASSYMRTSGIEQFF; j_call: TRBJ2-1; clone_size: -; v_call: TRBV6-5
cdr3_aa: CSARKGSGNTIYF; j_call: TRBJ1-3; clone_size: -; v_call: TRBV20-1
cdr3_aa: CASSTVAGGETQYF; j_call: TRBJ2-5; clone_size: -; v_call: TRBV11-2